This T cell receptor (beta chain) emerged from a study of cytomegalovirus exposure and HLA in healthy donors. Broader study findings: The authors enumerated 180 or so TCR beta chains as linked to cytomegalovirus.

This clone was found a few times. Its antigen is unknown. 60 Vbeta and 13 Jbeta primers were used in PCR. Profiling relied on immunoSEQ multiplex PCR, and the TCRdb table lists in-frame clones only, not all of them. This table holds 150,000 to 200,000 clones, about 81% found once. Per germline, CDR1 SNHLY and CDR2 FYNNEI. There are 15 residues in the CDR3. The ends lost 6 bases at V and 3 bases at J; junction bases unmatched: 3. The gene calls are TRBV2 and TRBJ2-3; TRBD2 matches at 13 bases. The sequenced material came from PBMCs. This sequence was found in a man younger than 30 in good health and CMV-seronegative. Here the CDR3 reads CASSRTSGGTDTQYF. Written as DNA, the CDR3 is TGTGCCAGCAGCCGGACTAGCGGGGGAACAGATACGCAGTATTTT.